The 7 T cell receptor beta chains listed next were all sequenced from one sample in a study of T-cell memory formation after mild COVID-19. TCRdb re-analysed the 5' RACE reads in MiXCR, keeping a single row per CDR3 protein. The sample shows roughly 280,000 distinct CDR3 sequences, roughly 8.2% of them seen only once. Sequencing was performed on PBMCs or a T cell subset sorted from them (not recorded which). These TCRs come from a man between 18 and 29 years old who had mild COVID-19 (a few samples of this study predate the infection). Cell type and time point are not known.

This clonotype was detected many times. The CDR3 bases are TGTGCCAGCAGCTTAGAGGGACTCCCCTGCCGCGAGCAGTACGTC. Translating it yields CASSLEGLPCREQYV. This chain connects TRBV11-2 to TRBJ2-7; D possibly corresponds to TRBD2 (6 bases). This CDR3 spans 15 amino acids. The ends were cut back, 0 bases at V and 6 bases at J, with 15 bases in the middle. Germline-derived CDR1 and CDR2 are SGHAT and FQNNGV.

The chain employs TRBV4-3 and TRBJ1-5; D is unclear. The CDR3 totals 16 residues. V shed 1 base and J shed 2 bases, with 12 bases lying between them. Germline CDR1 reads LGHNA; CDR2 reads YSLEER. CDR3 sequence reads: CASSQGIWDRNQPQHF. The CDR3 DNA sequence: TGCGCCAGCAGCCAAGGCATTTGGGATCGCAATCAGCCCCAGCATTTT.

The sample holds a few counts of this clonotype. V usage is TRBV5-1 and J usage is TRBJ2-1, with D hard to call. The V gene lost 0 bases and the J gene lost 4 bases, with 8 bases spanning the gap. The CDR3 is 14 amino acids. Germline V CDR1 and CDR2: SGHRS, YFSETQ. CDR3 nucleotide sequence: TGCGCCAGCAGCTTGGAGGCCTTTTACAATGAGCAGTTCTTC. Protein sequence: CASSLEAFYNEQFF.

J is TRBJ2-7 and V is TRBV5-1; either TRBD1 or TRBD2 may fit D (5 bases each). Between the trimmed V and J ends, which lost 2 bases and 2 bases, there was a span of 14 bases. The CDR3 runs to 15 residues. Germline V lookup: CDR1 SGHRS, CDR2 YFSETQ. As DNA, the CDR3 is TGCGCCAGCAGCTTAGTAGGGGCCGGGGCCTACGAGCAGTACTTC. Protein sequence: CASSLVGAGAYEQYF.

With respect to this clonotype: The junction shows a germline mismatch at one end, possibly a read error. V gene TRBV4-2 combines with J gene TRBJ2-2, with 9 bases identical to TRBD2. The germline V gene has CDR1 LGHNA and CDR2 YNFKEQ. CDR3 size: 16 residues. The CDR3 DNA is TGTGCCAGCACCCAAAATGCGGGGGGGCAGTCCGGGGAGCTGTTTTTT. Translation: CASTQNAGGQSGELFF.

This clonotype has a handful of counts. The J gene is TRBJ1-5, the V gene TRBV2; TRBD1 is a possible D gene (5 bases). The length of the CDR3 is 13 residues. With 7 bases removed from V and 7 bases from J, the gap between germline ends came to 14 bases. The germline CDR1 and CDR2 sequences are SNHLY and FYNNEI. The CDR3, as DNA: TGTGCCAGCAATAGACAGAACGACCAGCCCCAGCATTTT. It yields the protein CASNRQNDQPQHF.

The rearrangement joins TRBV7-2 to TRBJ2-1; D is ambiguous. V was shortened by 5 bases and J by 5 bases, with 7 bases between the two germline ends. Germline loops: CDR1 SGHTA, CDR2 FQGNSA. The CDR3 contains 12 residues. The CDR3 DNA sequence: TGTGCCAGCAGCCCTAAAAACAATGAGCAGTTCTTC. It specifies CASSPKNNEQFF.